The rows below give T cell receptor beta chains drawn from one sample of a study of blood T cell repertoires in COVID-19. Here immunoSEQ multiplex PCR was the method, and the copy in TCRdb shows in-frame clones only, minus some. This sample has 100,000 to 150,000 clones, with about four fifths found just once. The sequenced sample was peripheral blood. The receptors shown here come from a woman aged 80 or older with acute or convalescent COVID-19. CDR3s include the opening cysteine and the closing phenylalanine or tryptophan. Each record gives: D gene, J gene, V gene, CDR3 length, clone size, CDR3 protein, CDR3 DNA. A D gene is named only where the DNA matches it firmly. For some rows the clone size is stated as once, few or many, or as a class when expanded; others skip it.

TRBD2 TRBJ2-1 TRBV27 16 once CASRPPQREGEDEQFF TGTGCCAGCAGACCACCCCAGCGGGAGGGCGAGGATGAGCAGTTCTTC
TRBD1 TRBJ2-7 TRBV18 18 - CASSPQGSQGVVRYEQYF TGTGCCAGCTCACCTCAAGGCTCACAGGGGGTGGTTCGCTACGAGCAGTACTTC
TRBD2 TRBJ2-1 TRBV6-2/TRBV6-3 16 - CASSSRTSGIYNEQFF TGTGCCAGCAGTTCGAGGACTAGCGGGATATACAATGAGCAGTTCTTC
TRBD1 TRBJ2-6 TRBV18 17 - CASSPWTGRSGANVLTF TGTGCCAGCTCACCCTGGACAGGGCGATCTGGGGCCAACGTCCTGACTTTC
TRBD1 TRBJ1-5 TRBV27 16 - CASSSTGGKSNQPQHF TGTGCCAGCAGTTCGACAGGGGGGAAGAGCAATCAGCCCCAGCATTTT
TRBD2 TRBJ2-1 TRBV7-7 16 - CASSPLTSGSGDEQFF TGTGCCAGCAGCCCTCTGACTAGCGGGAGTGGGGATGAGCAGTTCTTC
TRBD1 TRBJ1-2 TRBV18 17 - CASSPIDRTGGDGGYTF TGTGCCAGCTCACCAATTGACCGGACAGGGGGCGATGGTGGCTACACCTTC
- TRBJ2-7 TRBV5-1 13 - CASSAGPANEQYF TGCGCCAGCAGCGCGGGACCTGCCAACGAGCAGTACTTC
- TRBJ1-5 TRBV6-6 15 - CASSYMGASNQPQHF TGTGCCAGCAGTTACATGGGGGCTAGCAATCAGCCCCAGCATTTT
- TRBJ2-1 TRBV9 15 - CASSVGGGHYNEQFF TGTGCCAGCAGCGTAGGCGGGGGCCATTACAATGAGCAGTTCTTC
- TRBJ2-7 TRBV7-8 15 once CASSVRRGRTYEQYF TGTGCCAGCAGCGTAAGGAGGGGACGCACCTACGAGCAGTACTTC
- TRBJ1-1 TRBV18 16 few CASSRGGPGVNTEAFF TGTGCCAGCTCACGCGGGGGACCCGGAGTAAACACTGAAGCTTTCTTT
- TRBJ1-2 TRBV4-3 16 - CASSQTGTGTLYGYTF TGCGCCAGCAGCCAAACCGGGACCGGGACACTCTATGGCTACACCTTC
TRBD1 TRBJ1-2 TRBV6-5 15 - CASSYRTGGRYGYTF TGTGCCAGCAGTTACCGGACAGGGGGCCGGTATGGCTACACCTTC